The T cell receptor beta chain under discussion was sequenced for a study of blood T cell repertoires in COVID-19. The wider study: PBMCs, B-cell-depleted T cells, or T cells were the source of the cDNA or gDNA that made up the material.

Seattle cases were enrolled at active infection and followed longitudinally. With 3 bases removed from V and 2 bases from J, the gap between germline ends came to 14 bases. Germline CDR1 and CDR2: LNHDA and SQIVND (reference sequence). The CDR3 is 17 residues long. In the original processing: Reference gene primer amplification in the assay estimated nucleated cell counts. The method was immunoSEQ multiplex PCR; TCRdb's version includes in-frame clones alone and lacks a portion of them. The V and J calls and clone size were taken over from that table, and D and trimming were inferred from the DNA. The sample yields about 140,000 clones, about 85% seen once.

This chain connects TRBV19 to TRBJ1-6; no clear D. The sample taken for sequencing was peripheral blood. This sequence was found in a human donor with COVID-19, enrolled during active disease. The donor label of this sample is uncertain. The CDR3 loop is CASSMGTRRAYNSPLHF. In nucleotides, the CDR3 is TGTGCCAGTAGTATGGGCACCAGGAGGGCCTATAATTCACCCCTCCACTTT.